The next 22 T cell receptor beta chains were all read from a single sample in a study of a mutant IDH1 vaccine in newly diagnosed glioma. The antigens for these receptors are not known. The sample's time point: week 11, during vaccination. Every single dose of the vaccine, 300 ug of mutant IDH1 20-mer peptide, came with topical imiquimod. Produced via immunoSEQ multiplex PCR; TCRdb's table is partial and in-frame only. The sample includes about 40,000 clones, 84% of them seen just once. Sequenced material: PBMCs, taken from a glioma patient whose treatment included an IDH1 peptide vaccine. These receptors came from a man aged 35-49 years with glioma.

About this clone: The junction and the germline gene differ at one end; a read error may be behind it. This chain joins TRBV27 and TRBJ2-2; D call uncertain. Per the germline V gene, CDR1 is MNHEY and CDR2 is SMNVEV (reference sequence). CDR3 length: 13 residues. CDR3 region: CASSYSYTGELFF. As DNA, the CDR3 is TGTGCCAGCAGTTACTCCTACACTGGGGAGCTGTTTTTT.

The chain carries TRBV6-5 and TRBJ2-3, with D possibly being TRBD2 (5 bases). Looked up from germline, CDR1 is MNHEY and CDR2 is SVGAGI. Trimming stripped 6 bases from V and 2 bases from J, with 9 bases between. The length of the CDR3 is 13 residues. For the CDR3, the DNA is TGTGCCAGCAGCTGGACTTTCACAGATACGCAGTATTTT. Amino acids: CASSWTFTDTQYF.

The rearrangement joins TRBV6-4 to TRBJ2-2; D perhaps matches TRBD2 (5 bases). The CDR3 runs to 13 residues. Trimming shortened V by 4 bases and J by 6 bases, and 9 bases separated the two germline ends. Looked up from germline, CDR1 is MRHNA and CDR2 is SNTAGT. DNA for the CDR3: TGTGCCAGCAGTGCGAGGGAATCCGGGGAGCTGTTTTTT. This encodes CASSARESGELFF.

In DNA form, the CDR3 reads TGTGCCAGTAGTTGGGACAGCGTGACAGATACGCAGTATTTT. It encodes CASSWDSVTDTQYF. This sequence joins TRBV19 and TRBJ2-3, with 7 bases lining up with TRBD1. Germline values: CDR1 LNHDA, CDR2 SQIVND (reference sequence). The length of the CDR3 is 14 residues. V gave up 5 bases and J gave up 3 bases; unmatched junction bases: 5.

The chain links TRBV6-6 to TRBJ1-1; D ambiguous. CDR1 MNHNY and CDR2 SVGAGI come from the germline V gene (reference sequence). The V and J ends lost 7 bases and 0 bases respectively, with 9 bases between them. The CDR3 totals 13 residues. CDR3 bases: TGTGCCAGCATTTTCGACCTGAACACTGAAGCTTTCTTT. As protein: CASIFDLNTEAFF.

The chain uses TRBV7-2 and TRBJ1-1; weak D call: TRBD1 (5 bases). Germline lookup yields CDR1 SGHTA and CDR2 FQGNSA. The V end was cut by 5 bases, the J end by 1 base, with 8 bases between. This CDR3 is built from 13 residues. In DNA form, the CDR3 reads TGTGCCAGCAGCCAGGGCCGGAACACTGAAGCTTTCTTT. This encodes CASSQGRNTEAFF.

The genes are TRBV10-3 and TRBJ2-5; tentative D call: TRBD1 (6 bases). Trimming took 4 bases from V and 5 from J, leaving 11 bases between them. CDR3 length equals 13 residues. Germline V CDR1 and CDR2: ENHRY, SYGVKD. CDR3 loop: CAISAGQRETQYF. The CDR3 DNA reads as TGTGCCATCAGTGCAGGACAGAGGGAGACCCAGTACTTC.

The chain recombines TRBV21-1 with TRBJ2-5; the table gives TRBD2 as D, unverified against the DNA. TRBV21-1 is a listed pseudogene. This CDR3 region has 13 residues. This CDR3 reads CASSNSNQETQYF. DNA of the CDR3: TGTGCCAGCAGCAATAGTAACCAAGAGACCCAGTACTTC.

The gene calls are TRBV7-2 and TRBJ1-5; 7 bases line up with TRBD1. The ends lost 5 bases at V and 7 bases at J; junction bases unmatched: 8. The CDR3 runs to 14 residues. Germline-derived CDR1 and CDR2 are SGHTA and FQGNSA. CDR3 coding DNA: TGTGCCAGCAGCGAGGGGGCGGAGAGGCAGCCCCAGCATTTT. Translation gives CASSEGAERQPQHF. The variable domain in full, with the rest retrieved from reference TRBV7-2 and TRBJ1-5, is GAGVSQSPSNKVTEKGKDVELRCDPISGHTALYWYRQSLGQGLEFLIYFQGNSAPDKSGLPSDRFSAERTGGSVSTLTIQRTQQEDSAVYLCASSEGAERQPQHFGDGTRLSIL.

The genes are TRBV5-4 and TRBJ1-4, with TRBD1 matching 8 bases. The V gene's germline CDR1 is SGHNT and CDR2 YYREEE (reference sequence). The CDR3 runs 13 residues. Trimming at V came to 5 bases and at J to 8 bases, leaving 5 bases not matched to a gene. The CDR3 here is CASSQQGAEKLFF. CDR3 in DNA: TGTGCCAGCAGTCAGCAGGGGGCAGAAAAACTGTTTTTT.

The genes are TRBV6-5 and TRBJ1-2; 8 bases match TRBD1. Trimming took 3 bases from V and 8 from J; bases not matched to a gene: 2. Germline V CDR1 and CDR2: MNHEY, SVGAGI. The CDR3 loop spans 12 amino acids. CDR3 sequence reads: CASSYNRGGYTF. CDR3 bases: TGTGCCAGCAGTTATAACAGGGGGGGCTACACCTTC.

V and J are TRBV27 and TRBJ1-1; D is undetermined. Germline CDR1 MNHEY, CDR2 SMNVEV (reference sequence). The CDR3 runs 14 residues. V was shortened by 0 bases and J by 0 bases, with 5 bases between the two germline ends. The CDR3 is CASSLSILNTEAFF. In nucleotides, the CDR3 is TGTGCCAGCAGTTTATCGATATTGAACACTGAAGCTTTCTTT.

The rearrangement links TRBV14 to TRBJ2-4; 8 bases are a match to TRBD2. The CDR3 runs 18 residues. V trimming: 10 bases; J trimming: 2 bases; junction bases outside the gene matches: 19. The germline gives CDR1 SGHDN, CDR2 FVKESK. DNA for the CDR3: TGTGCCATCCCCTTGAGGGCGGGAGGCCCATGTACCAAAAACATTCAGTACTTC. Its protein product is CAIPLRAGGPCTKNIQYF.

This clone was seen a handful of times. This sequence joins TRBV7-9 and TRBJ2-5, with D maybe TRBD2 (5 bases). The ends were cut back, 3 bases at V and 3 bases at J, with 5 bases in the middle. In germline, CDR1 is SEHNR, CDR2 FQNEAQ (reference sequence). There are 12 residues in the CDR3. The CDR3 nucleotides are TGTGCCAGCAGCTTCGGGGAAGAGACCCAGTACTTC. Its protein is CASSFGEETQYF.

The chain is built from TRBV9 and TRBJ2-1, with 8 bases matching TRBD2. Unmatched junction bases numbered 12, after V lost 4 bases and J lost 6 bases. CDR1 is SGDLS and CDR2 is YYNGEE in the germline V gene. The CDR3 runs 16 residues. The CDR3: CASSIQAGVKSNEQFF. The DNA of the CDR3 is TGTGCCAGCAGCATTCAAGCGGGAGTCAAGTCCAATGAGCAGTTCTTC.

The V call is TRBV6-5, the J call TRBJ1-1; a weak D match, TRBD1 (5 bases). The CDR3 spans 15 residues. Trimming cost V 6 bases and J 4 bases, with 18 bases left between them. Looked up from germline, CDR1 is MNHEY and CDR2 is SVGAGI. CDR3 coding DNA: TGTGCCAGCAGCACCCACGGGACCGTAACCACTGAAGCTTTCTTT. As protein: CASSTHGTVTTEAFF.

The rearrangement uses TRBV5-1 and TRBJ1-2, with TRBD1 as a possible D gene (5 bases). V was pared by 0 bases and J by 7 bases, with 10 bases between. From germline, CDR1 is SGHRS and CDR2 YFSETQ. This CDR3 is 13 amino acids long. CDR3 nucleotides: TGCGCCAGCAGCTTGGGACAGTCACCTGGCTACACCTTC. This translates into CASSLGQSPGYTF. Using reference TRBV5-1 and TRBJ1-2 for the parts outside the CDR3, the full variable domain is KAGVTQTPRYLIKTRGQQVTLSCSPISGHRSVSWYQQTPGQGLQFLFEYFSETQRNKGNFPGRFSGRQFSNSRSEMNVSTLELGDSALYLCASSLGQSPGYTFGSGTRLTVV.

This chain connects TRBV12-5 to TRBJ1-1; no clear D. Germline-derived CDR1 and CDR2 are LGHNT and FRNRAP. The ends were cut back, 2 bases at V and 0 bases at J, with 4 bases in the middle. CDR3 length: 13 residues. The DNA for the CDR3 is TGTGCTAGTGGTTTGAATATGAACACTGAAGCTTTCTTT. Its translation is CASGLNMNTEAFF.

The chain joins TRBV7-2 to TRBJ2-2, with unresolved D. The CDR3 spans 15 residues. Germline CDR1 is SGHTA and CDR2 is FQGNSA. V was trimmed by 0 bases and J by 5 bases, leaving 10 bases between them. The CDR3 nucleotides read TGTGCCAGCAGCTTAGCAAATGTGGAGACCGGGGAGCTGTTTTTT. Its translation is CASSLANVETGELFF.

The chain recombines TRBV19 with TRBJ1-5; no definite D call. Germline V lookup: CDR1 LNHDA, CDR2 SQIVND (reference sequence). The CDR3 runs 16 residues. V gave up 3 bases and J gave up 0 bases, with 12 bases separating them. CDR3 sequence (DNA): TGTGCCAGTAGTATCTCGGGCGGCTATAGCAATCAGCCCCAGCATTTT. The encoded protein is CASSISGGYSNQPQHF.

This chain uses TRBV7-9 with TRBJ1-4; tentatively, D is TRBD1 (6 bases). The CDR3 is 14 residues long. Deletions cut 5 bases from V and 6 bases from J, with 13 bases between. Germline values: CDR1 SEHNR, CDR2 FQNEAQ (reference sequence). The CDR3 nucleotides read TGTGCCAGCAGCGGAACAGGGTATGATGAAAAACTGTTTTTT. Protein product: CASSGTGYDEKLFF.

The chain uses TRBV27 and TRBJ2-3; D uncertain. V dropped 3 bases and J dropped 0 bases, with 10 bases sitting between them. The CDR3 extends over 15 amino acids. CDR1 MNHEY and CDR2 SMNVEV come from the germline V gene (reference sequence). The CDR3: CASSLWGSSTDTQYF. The CDR3 DNA reads TGTGCCAGCAGTTTGTGGGGTTCTAGCACAGATACGCAGTATTTT.